The clone carrying this TCR beta chain was counted a single time. Its antigen remains unknown. This record belongs to a study of cytomegalovirus exposure and HLA in healthy donors. Study-wide findings and caveats: Follow-up analysis later connected one missense variant in DCLRE1C with trimming of TCR beta V- and J-genes.

This CDR3 comprises 15 residues. The V gene's germline CDR1 is SEHNR and CDR2 FQNEAQ (reference sequence). The V end lost 4 bases, the J end lost 7 bases, and 19 bases lay between the germline ends. It was with 60 Vbeta and 13 Jbeta primers that the PCR ran. Profiling relied on immunoSEQ multiplex PCR, and the TCRdb table lists in-frame clones only, not all of them. Of roughly 49,000 clones detected, 60% to 80% appear once; the ten largest clones hold 2.5% to 3%. The chain carries TRBV7-9 and TRBJ1-2; D may be TRBD1 (5 bases). The sequence was obtained from a woman aged 40-49 years in good health and CMV-seropositive. The sequenced sample was PBMCs. In DNA, the CDR3 is TGTGCCAGCAGCTCCGGGACGATGCCGGGAGGTGGCTACACCTTC. Its protein product is CASSSGTMPGGGYTF.